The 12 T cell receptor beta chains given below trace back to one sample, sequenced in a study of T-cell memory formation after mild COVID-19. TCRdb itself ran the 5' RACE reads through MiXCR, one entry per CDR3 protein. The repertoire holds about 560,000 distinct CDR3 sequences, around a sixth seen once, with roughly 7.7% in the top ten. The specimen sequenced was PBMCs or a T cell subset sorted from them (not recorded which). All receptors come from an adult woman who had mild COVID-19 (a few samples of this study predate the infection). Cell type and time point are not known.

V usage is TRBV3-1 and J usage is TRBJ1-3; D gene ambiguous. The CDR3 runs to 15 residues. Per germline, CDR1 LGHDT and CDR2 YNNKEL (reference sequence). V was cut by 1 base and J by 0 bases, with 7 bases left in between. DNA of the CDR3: TGTGCCAGCAGCCAAGTCAGGACCTCTGGAAACACCATATATTTT. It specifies CASSQVRTSGNTIYF.

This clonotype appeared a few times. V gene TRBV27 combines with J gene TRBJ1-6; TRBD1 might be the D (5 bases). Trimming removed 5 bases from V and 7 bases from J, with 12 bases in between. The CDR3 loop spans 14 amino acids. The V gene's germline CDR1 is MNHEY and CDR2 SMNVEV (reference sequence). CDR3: CASSIRDGNSPLHF. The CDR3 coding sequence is TGTGCCAGCAGTATCCGGGACGGCAATTCACCCCTCCACTTT.

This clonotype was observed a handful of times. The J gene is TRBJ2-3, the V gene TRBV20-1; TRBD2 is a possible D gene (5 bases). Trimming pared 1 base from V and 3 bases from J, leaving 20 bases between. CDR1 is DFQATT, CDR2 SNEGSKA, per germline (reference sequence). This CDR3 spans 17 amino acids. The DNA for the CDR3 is TGCAGTGCTAGAGGTTGGCTTGAGGCTAGCTTTACAGATACGCAGTATTTT. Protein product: CSARGWLEASFTDTQYF.

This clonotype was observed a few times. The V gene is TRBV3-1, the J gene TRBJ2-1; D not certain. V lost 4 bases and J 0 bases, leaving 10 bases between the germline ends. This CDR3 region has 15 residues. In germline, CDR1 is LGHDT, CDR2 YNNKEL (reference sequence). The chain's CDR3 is CASSPGYSSYNEQFF. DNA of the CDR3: TGTGCCAGCAGCCCCGGTTATAGCTCCTACAATGAGCAGTTCTTC.

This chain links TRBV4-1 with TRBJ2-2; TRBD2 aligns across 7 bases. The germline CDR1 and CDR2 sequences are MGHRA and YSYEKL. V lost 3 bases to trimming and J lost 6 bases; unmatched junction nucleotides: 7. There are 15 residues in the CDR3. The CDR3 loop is CASSQRETSPGELFF. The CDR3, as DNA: TGCGCCAGCAGCCAGCGGGAGACTTCCCCCGGGGAGCTGTTTTTT.

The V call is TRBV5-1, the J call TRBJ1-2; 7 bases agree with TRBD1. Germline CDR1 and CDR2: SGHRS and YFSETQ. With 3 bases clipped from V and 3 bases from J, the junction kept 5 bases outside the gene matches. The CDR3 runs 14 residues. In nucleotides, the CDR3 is TGCGCCAGCAGCTCCGGACAGGTTTACTATGGCTACACCTTC. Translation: CASSSGQVYYGYTF.

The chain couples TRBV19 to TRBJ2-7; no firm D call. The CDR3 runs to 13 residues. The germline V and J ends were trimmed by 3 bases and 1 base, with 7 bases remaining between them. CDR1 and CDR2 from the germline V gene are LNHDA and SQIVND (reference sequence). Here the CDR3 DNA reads TGTGCCAGTAGTATGGGCGTTTCCTACGAGCAGTACTTC. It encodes CASSMGVSYEQYF.

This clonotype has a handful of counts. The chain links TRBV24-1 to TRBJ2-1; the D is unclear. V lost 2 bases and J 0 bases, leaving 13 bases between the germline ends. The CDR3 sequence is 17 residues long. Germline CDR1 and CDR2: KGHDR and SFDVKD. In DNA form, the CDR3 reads TGTGCCACCAGTGATTCCCATTCTGCGAGCTCCTACAATGAGCAGTTCTTC. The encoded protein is CATSDSHSASSYNEQFF.

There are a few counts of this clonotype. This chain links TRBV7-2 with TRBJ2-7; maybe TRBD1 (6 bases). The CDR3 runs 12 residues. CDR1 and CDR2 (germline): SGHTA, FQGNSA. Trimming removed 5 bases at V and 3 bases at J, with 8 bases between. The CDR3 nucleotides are TGTGCCAGCAGCCGGACAGTCTACGAGCAGTACTTC. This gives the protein CASSRTVYEQYF.

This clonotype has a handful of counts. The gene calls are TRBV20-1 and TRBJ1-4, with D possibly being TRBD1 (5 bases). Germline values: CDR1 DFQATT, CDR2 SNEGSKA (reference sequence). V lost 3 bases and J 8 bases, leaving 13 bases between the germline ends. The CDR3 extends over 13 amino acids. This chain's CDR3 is CSARSGGEEKLFF. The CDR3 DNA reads TGCAGTGCTAGGTCGGGGGGTGAGGAAAAACTGTTTTTT.

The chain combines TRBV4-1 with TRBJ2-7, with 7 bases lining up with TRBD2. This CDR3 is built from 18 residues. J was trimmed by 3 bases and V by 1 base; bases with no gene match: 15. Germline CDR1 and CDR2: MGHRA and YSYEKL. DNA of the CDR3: TGCGCCAGCAGCCAAGGGCTGCTAGGGGCTAGCGGAGTCTACGAGCAGTACTTC. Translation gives CASSQGLLGASGVYEQYF.

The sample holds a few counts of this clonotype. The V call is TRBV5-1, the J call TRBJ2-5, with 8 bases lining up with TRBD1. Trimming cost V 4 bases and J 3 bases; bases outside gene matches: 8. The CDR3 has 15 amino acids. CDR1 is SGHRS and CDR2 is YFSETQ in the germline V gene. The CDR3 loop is CASSAQTGAKETQYF. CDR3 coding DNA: TGCGCCAGCAGCGCGCAGACAGGGGCCAAAGAGACCCAGTACTTC.